This T cell receptor beta chain was found in a study of cytomegalovirus exposure and HLA in healthy donors. TCRdb's table, derived via immunoSEQ multiplex PCR, lists solely in-frame clones and lacks some. The table records 56,000 or so clones, around nine tenths of them present only once. General study points: The TCR clusters that emerged in the first cohort tended, a later analysis found, to co-occur in the 110 or so validation repertoires.

To note about this clone: Its antigen is unknown.

Germline-derived CDR1 and CDR2 are MNHEY and SMNVEV (reference sequence). The CDR3 extends over 14 amino acids. Trimming left V 7 bases short and J 3 bases short, with 16 bases between. The sequencing input was PBMCs. The V call is TRBV27, the J call TRBJ2-7; weak D call: TRBD2 (5 bases). This sequence originates from a man aged 18 to 30 in good health and CMV-seronegative. CDR3 bases: TGTGCCAGCACGAGGACCGGGAACAACTACGAGCAGTACTTC. Its translation: CASTRTGNNYEQYF.